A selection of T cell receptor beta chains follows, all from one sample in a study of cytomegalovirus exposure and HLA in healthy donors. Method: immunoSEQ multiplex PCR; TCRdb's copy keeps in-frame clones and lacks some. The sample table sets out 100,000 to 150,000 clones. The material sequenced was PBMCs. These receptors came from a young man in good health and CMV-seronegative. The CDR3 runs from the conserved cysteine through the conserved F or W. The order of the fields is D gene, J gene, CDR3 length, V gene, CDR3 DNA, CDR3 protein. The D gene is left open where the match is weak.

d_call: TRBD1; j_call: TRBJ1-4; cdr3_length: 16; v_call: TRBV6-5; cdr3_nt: TGTGCCAGCAGTTTAGGGGTCCGGACAGGGACTGAAAAACTGTTTTTT; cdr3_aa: CASSLGVRTGTEKLFF
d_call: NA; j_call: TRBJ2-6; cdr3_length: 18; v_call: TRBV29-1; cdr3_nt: TGCAGCGTTGAAGAACAGGGTACCCAGGACTCTGGGGCCAACGTCCTGACTTTC; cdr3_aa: CSVEEQGTQDSGANVLTF
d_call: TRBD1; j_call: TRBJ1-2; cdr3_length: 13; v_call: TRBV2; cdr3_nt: TGTGCCCTCACAGGGGGCAGGGACTATGGCTACACCTTC; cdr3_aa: CALTGGRDYGYTF
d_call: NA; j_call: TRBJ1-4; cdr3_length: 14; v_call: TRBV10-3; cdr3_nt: TGTGCCATCAGGCGGGGGGGAGCTAATGAAAAACTGTTTTTT; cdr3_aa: CAIRRGGANEKLFF
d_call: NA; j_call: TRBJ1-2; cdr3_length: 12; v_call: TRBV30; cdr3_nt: TGTGCCTGGGTGACTCCAACTTATGGCTACACCTTC; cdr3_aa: CAWVTPTYGYTF
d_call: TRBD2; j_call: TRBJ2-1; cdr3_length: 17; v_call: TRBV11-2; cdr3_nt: TGTGCCAGCAGCCCCCCGGGGGAAGCGGGAGCTAGCAATGAGCAGTTCTTC; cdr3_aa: CASSPPGEAGASNEQFF
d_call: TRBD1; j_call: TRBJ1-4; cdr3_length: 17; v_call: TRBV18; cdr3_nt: TGTGCCAGCTCACCACGAGGGACAGGGGGGACTAATGAAAAACTGTTTTTT; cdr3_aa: CASSPRGTGGTNEKLFF
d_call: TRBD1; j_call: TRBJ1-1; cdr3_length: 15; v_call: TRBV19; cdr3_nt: TGTGCCAGTACCCCACAAAGGACAGGGAAGACTGAAGCTTTCTTT; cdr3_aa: CASTPQRTGKTEAFF
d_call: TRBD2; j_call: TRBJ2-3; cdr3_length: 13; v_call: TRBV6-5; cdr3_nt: TGTGCCACCGGGACTATCTTTAAAGATACGCAGTATTTT; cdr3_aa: CATGTIFKDTQYF
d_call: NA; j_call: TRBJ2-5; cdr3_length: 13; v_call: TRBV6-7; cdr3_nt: TGTGCCAGAGGGGGGGCAGACGGGGAGACCCAGTACTTC; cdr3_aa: CARGGADGETQYF
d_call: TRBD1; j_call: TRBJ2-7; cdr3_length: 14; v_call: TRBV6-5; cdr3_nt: TGTGCCAGCAGTCGGGACAGCATATCCTACGAGCAGTACTTC; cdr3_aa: CASSRDSISYEQYF
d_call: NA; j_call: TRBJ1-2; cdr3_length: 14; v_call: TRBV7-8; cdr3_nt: TGTGCCAGCAGCTCATACGGGGGGGCAGATGGCTACACCTTC; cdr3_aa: CASSSYGGADGYTF
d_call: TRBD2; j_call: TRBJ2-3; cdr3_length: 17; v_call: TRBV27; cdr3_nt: TGTGCCAGCAGGGGTCGGCTAGCGGGAGCCCCCCCAGATACGCAGTATTTT; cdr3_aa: CASRGRLAGAPPDTQYF
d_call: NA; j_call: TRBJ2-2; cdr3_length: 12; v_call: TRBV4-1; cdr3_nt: TGCGCCAGCAGCCCAATTACCGGGGAGCTGTTTTTT; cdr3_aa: CASSPITGELFF
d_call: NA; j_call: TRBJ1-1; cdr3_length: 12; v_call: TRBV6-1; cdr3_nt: TGTGCCAGCAAGTTGAGGGCGCAGTCCGCTTTCTTT; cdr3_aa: CASKLRAQSAFF
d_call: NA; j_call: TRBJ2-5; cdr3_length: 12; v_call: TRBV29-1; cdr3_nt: TGCAGCGTGCGACAGGTACAAGAGACCCAGTACTTC; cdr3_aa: CSVRQVQETQYF
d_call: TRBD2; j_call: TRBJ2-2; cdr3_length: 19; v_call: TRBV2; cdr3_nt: TGTGCCAGCAGTGAAAAAGGGACTAGCGGGAGGAGAGGCACCGGGGAGCTGTTTTTT; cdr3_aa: CASSEKGTSGRRGTGELFF
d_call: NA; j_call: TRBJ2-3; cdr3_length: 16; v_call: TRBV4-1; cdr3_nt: TGCGCCAGCAGCCAAGCCTCGGGGTTGGTCACAGATACGCAGTATTTT; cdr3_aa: CASSQASGLVTDTQYF
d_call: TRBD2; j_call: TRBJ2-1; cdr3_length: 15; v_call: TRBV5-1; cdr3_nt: TGCGCCAGCAGCTTAGGGACTAGCGGGTACAATGAGCAGTTCTTC; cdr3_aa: CASSLGTSGYNEQFF
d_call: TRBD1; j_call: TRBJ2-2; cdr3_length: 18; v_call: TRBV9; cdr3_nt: TGTGCCAGCAGCCCCCGGGACAGGGGGCTCGGAAGGACCGGGGAGCTGTTTTTT; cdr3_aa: CASSPRDRGLGRTGELFF
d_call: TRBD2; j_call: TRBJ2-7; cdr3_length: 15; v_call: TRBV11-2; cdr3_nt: TGTGCCAGCAGCTTATGGAGCGGGAGCTCCTACGAGCAGTACTTC; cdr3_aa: CASSLWSGSSYEQYF
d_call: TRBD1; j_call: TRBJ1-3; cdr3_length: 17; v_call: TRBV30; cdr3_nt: TGTGCCTGGAGTGTAATTCTCGGACAGGGGAGGAGAAACACCATATATTTT; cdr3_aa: CAWSVILGQGRRNTIYF
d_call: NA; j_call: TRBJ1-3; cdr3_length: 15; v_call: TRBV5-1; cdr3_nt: TGCGCCAGCAGCCCTGACACGGGATCGGGAAACACCATATATTTT; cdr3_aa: CASSPDTGSGNTIYF
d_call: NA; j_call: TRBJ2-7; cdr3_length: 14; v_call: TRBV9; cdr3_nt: TGTGCCAGCAGCAAAGGAGGGACGGCATACGAGCAGTACTTC; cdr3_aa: CASSKGGTAYEQYF
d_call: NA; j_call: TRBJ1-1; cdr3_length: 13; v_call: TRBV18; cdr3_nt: TGTGCCAGCTCGCCACAGGGCGAGCGGGGGGCTTTCTTT; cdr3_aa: CASSPQGERGAFF
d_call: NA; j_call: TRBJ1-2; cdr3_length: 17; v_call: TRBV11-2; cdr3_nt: TGTGCCAGCAGCTATCAAGAGGTATCGCCACTCGCGGGAGGCTACACCTTC; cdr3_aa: CASSYQEVSPLAGGYTF
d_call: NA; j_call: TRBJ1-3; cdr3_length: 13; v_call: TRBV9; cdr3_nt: TGTGCCAGCAGCCCGGTCTCTGGAAACACCATATATTTT; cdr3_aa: CASSPVSGNTIYF
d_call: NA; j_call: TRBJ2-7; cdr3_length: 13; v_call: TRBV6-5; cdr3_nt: TGTGCCAGCAGTTGGTCAGAGGCCGGCGAGCAGTACTTC; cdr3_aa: CASSWSEAGEQYF
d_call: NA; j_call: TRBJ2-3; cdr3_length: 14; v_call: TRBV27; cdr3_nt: TGTGCCAGCAGTCAGGGGTCCGGCACAGATACGCAGTATTTT; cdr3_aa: CASSQGSGTDTQYF
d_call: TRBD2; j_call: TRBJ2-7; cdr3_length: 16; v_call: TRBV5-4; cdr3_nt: TGTGCCAGCAGCTTCAAATTACTAGCGGGAGGACTCGAGCAGTACTTC; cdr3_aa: CASSFKLLAGGLEQYF
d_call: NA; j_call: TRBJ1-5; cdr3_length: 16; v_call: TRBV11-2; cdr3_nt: TGTGCCAGCAGCCATAGCCCCGACAGTAGCAATCAGCCCCAGCATTTT; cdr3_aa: CASSHSPDSSNQPQHF
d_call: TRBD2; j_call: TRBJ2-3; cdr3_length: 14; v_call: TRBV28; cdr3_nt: TGTGCCAGCCAACTAGCGGGAGGGCAAGATACGCAGTATTTT; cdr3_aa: CASQLAGGQDTQYF
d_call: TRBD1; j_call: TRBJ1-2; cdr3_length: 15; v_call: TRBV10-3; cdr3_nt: TGTGCCATCAGTGAGACATCGGACAGGGGTGTAGGCTACACCTTC; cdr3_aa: CAISETSDRGVGYTF
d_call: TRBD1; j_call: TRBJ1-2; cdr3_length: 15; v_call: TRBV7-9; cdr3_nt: TGTGCCAGCAGCTTAGGACAGGGACCAACCTATGGCTACACCTTC; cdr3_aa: CASSLGQGPTYGYTF
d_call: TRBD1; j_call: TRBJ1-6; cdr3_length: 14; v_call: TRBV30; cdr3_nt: TGTGCCTGGAGTGTAAACAGGGGAGCTTCACCCCTCCACTTT; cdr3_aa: CAWSVNRGASPLHF
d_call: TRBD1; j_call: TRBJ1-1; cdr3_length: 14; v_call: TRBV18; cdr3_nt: TGTGCCAGCTCACCCCGACAGGGTGTAGCTGAAGCTTTCTTT; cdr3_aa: CASSPRQGVAEAFF
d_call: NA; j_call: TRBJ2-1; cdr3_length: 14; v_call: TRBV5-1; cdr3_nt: TGCGCCAGCAGCTTGGACAGGGCCTACAATGAGCAGTTCTTC; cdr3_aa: CASSLDRAYNEQFF
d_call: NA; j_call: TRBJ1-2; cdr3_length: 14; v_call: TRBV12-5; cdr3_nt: TGTGCTAGTGGTTTGGTAGGAGAAGCGTATGGCTACACCTTC; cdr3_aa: CASGLVGEAYGYTF
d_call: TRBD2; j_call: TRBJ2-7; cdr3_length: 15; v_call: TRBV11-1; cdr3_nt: TGTGCCAGCAGCTTGTTAGCGGGGAGCTCCTACGAGCAGTACTTC; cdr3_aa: CASSLLAGSSYEQYF
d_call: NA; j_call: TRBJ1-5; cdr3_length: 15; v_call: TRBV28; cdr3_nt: TGTGCCACTCTCCCCCTAGGGGGTAACAATCAGCCCCAGCATTTT; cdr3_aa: CATLPLGGNNQPQHF
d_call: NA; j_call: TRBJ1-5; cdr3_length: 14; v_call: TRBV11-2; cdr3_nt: TGTGCCAGCAGCCCCGGACAGTTCAATCAGCCCCAGCATTTT; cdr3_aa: CASSPGQFNQPQHF
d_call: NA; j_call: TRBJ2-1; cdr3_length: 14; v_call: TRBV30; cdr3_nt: TGTGCCTGGAGTATAGGGGCAGGTTATAATGAGCAGTTCTTC; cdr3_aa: CAWSIGAGYNEQFF
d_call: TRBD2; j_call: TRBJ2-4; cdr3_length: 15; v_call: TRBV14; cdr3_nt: TGTGCCAGCAGCCAAGTGTTGACGGGGGGGAACATTCAGTACTTC; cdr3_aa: CASSQVLTGGNIQYF
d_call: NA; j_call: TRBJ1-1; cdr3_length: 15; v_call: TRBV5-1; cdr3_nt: TGCGCCAGCAGCCCGGGGGTGTTGGGGGACACTGAAGCTTTCTTT; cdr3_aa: CASSPGVLGDTEAFF
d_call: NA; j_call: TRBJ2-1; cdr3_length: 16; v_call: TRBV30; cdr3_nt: TGTGCCTGGAGTAATTCCGGGACAATCAAGGACAATGAGCAGTTCTTC; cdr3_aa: CAWSNSGTIKDNEQFF
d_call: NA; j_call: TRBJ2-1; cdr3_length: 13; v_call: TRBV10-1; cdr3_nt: TGCGCCAGCAGTGGGAGAGACCTTCGAGAGCAGTTCTTC; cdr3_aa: CASSGRDLREQFF
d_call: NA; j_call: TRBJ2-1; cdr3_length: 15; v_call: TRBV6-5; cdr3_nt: TGTGCCAGCAGTTCGAGACTAGTCTCCTACAATGAGCAGTTCTTC; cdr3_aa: CASSSRLVSYNEQFF
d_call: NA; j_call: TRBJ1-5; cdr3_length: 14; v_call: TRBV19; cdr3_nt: TGTGCCAGTAGTATATCTCTTAGCAATCAGCCCCAGCATTTT; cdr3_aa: CASSISLSNQPQHF
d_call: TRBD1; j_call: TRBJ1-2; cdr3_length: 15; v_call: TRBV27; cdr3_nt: TGTGCCAGCAGTTCTGACAGGGGATGGGGCTATGGCTACACCTTC; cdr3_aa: CASSSDRGWGYGYTF
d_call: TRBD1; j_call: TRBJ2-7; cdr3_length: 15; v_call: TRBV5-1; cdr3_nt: TGCGCCAGCACTACCCGACAGGGATCAATTGGCGAGCAGTACTTC; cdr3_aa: CASTTRQGSIGEQYF
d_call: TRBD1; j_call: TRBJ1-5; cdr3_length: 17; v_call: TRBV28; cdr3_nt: TGTGCCAGCAGCCTCGGACAGGGGGTTAGTAGCAATCAGCCCCAGCATTTT; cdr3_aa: CASSLGQGVSSNQPQHF
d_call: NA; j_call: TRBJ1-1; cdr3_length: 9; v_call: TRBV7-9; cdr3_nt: TGTGCCAGCAGCCCGGTCAAGTTCTTT; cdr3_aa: CASSPVKFF
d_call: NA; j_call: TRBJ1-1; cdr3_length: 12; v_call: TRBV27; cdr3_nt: TGTGCCAGCAGCCGCCCTAATGGTGAAGCTTTCTTT; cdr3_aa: CASSRPNGEAFF
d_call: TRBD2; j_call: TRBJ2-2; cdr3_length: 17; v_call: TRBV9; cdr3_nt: TGTGCCAGCAGCGTCGGAATCGGGGGGGAGGGCACCGGGGAGCTGTTTTTT; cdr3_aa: CASSVGIGGEGTGELFF
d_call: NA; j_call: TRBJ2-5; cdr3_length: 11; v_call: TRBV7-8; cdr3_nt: TGTGCCAGCAGCCCACAAGAGACCCAGTACTTC; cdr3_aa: CASSPQETQYF
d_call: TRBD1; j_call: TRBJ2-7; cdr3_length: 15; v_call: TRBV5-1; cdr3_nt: TGCGCCAGCAGCTTGGCCGGGACAGGAGGTGAAGCTCAGTACTTC; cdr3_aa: CASSLAGTGGEAQYF
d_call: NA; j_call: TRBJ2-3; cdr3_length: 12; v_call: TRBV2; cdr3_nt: TGTGCCAGCAGTGGAGGGACAGATACGCAGTATTTT; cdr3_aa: CASSGGTDTQYF
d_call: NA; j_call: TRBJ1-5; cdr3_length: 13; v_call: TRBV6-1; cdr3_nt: TGTGCCAGCACTTCAGGGAGCAATCAGCCCCAGCATTTT; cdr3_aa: CASTSGSNQPQHF
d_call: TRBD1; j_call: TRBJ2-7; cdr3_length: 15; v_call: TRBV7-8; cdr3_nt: TGTGCCAGCAGCGCACCGGGACAGGCGGCGTACGAGCAGTACTTC; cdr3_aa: CASSAPGQAAYEQYF
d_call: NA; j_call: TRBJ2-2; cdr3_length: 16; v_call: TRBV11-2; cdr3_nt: TGTGCCAGCAGCTTGAGCGGCGGGACTAACACCGGGGAGCTGTTTTTT; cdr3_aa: CASSLSGGTNTGELFF